This entry is about one T cell receptor (beta chain). The sample is drawn from a study of PD-L1 blockade in urothelial cancer. In the study overall: Of prior chemotherapy regimens, patients had received between 0 and 3. The authors examined blood 3 weeks (second dose) and 6 weeks after treatment start.

Time point meaning: peripheral blood 6 weeks after treatment start. The patients had locally advanced or metastatic urothelial carcinoma. Germline lookup yields CDR1 MNHNS and CDR2 SASEGT. The CDR3 is 15 residues long. V lost 6 bases to trimming and J lost 4 bases, with 18 bases between them. Sequenced by immunoSEQ multiplex PCR; TCRdb stores in-frame clones only, minus some. This sample has about 76,000 clones, with 85% to 95% found just once. This receptor was obtained from a woman older than 75 with urothelial cancer. The sample was PBMCs, taken around atezolizumab (anti-PD-L1) treatment. The gene calls are TRBV6-1 and TRBJ1-2, with D maybe TRBD1 (5 bases). CDR3 sequence (DNA): TGTGCCAGCAGGGAGGGGATTCTTGCTAGCTATGGCTACACCTTC. It is translated as CASREGILASYGYTF.